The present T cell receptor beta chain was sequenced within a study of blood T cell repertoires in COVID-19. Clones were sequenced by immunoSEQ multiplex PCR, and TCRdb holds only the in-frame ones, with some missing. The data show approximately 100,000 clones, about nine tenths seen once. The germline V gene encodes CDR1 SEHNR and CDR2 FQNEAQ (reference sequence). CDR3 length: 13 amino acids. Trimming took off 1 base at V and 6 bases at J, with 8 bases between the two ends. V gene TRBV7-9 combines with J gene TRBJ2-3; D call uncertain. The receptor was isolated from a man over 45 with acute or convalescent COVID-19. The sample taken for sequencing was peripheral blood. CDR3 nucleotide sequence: TGTGCCAGCAGCTTAGTGACTCGGGATACGCAGTATTTT. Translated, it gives CASSLVTRDTQYF.